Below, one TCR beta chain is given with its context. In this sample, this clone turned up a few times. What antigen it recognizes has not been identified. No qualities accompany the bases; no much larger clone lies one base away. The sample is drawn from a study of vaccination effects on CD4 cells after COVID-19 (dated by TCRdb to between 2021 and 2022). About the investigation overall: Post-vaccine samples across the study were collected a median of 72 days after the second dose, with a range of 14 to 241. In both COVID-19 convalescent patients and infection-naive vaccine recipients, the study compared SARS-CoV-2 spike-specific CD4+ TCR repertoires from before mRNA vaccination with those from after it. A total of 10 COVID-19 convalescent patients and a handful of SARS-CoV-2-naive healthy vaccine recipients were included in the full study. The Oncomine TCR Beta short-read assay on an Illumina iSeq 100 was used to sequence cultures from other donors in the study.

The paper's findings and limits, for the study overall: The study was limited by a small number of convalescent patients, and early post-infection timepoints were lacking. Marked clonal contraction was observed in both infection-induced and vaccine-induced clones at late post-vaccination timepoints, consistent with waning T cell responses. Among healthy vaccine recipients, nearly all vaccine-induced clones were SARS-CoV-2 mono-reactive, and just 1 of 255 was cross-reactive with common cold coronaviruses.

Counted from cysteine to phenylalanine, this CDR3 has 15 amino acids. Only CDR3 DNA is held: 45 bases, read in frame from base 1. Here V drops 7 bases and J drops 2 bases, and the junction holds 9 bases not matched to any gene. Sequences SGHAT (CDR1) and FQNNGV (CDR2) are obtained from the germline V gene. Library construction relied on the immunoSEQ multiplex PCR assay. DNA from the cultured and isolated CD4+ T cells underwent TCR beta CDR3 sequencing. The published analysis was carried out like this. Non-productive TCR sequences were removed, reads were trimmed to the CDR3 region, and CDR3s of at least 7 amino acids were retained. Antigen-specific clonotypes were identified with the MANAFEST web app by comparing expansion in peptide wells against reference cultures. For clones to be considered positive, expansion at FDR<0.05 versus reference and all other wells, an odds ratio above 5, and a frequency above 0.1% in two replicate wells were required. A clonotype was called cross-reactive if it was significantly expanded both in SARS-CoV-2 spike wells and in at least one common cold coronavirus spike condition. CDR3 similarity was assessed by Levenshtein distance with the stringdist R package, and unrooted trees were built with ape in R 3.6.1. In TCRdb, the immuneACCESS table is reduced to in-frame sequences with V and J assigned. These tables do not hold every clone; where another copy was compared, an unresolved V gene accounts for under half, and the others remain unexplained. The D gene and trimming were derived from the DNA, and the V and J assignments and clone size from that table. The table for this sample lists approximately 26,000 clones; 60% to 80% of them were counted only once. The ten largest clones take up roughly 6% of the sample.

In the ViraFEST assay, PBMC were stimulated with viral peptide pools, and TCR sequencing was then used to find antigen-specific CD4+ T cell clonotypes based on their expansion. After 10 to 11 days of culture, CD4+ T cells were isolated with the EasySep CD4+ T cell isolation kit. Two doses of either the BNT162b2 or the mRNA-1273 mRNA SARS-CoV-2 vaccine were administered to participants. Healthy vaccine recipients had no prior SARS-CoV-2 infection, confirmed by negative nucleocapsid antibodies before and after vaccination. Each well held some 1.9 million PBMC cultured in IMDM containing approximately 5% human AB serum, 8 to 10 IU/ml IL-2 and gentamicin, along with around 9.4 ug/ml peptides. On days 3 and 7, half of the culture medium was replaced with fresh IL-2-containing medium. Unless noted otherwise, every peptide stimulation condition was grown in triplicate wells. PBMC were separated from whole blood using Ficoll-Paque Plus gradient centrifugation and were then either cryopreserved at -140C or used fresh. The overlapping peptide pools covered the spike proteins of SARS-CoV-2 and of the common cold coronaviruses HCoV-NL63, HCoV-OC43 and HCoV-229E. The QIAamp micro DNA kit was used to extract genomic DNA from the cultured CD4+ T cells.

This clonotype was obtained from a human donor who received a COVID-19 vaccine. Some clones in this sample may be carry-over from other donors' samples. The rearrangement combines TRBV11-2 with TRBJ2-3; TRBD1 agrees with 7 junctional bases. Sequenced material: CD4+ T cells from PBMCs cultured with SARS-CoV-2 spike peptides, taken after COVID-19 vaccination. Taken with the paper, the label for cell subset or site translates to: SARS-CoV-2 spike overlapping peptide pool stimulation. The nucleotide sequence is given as TGTGCCAGCACCCCCCAGGGGACAGACACAGATACGCAGTATTTT. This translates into CASTPQGTDTDTQYF.